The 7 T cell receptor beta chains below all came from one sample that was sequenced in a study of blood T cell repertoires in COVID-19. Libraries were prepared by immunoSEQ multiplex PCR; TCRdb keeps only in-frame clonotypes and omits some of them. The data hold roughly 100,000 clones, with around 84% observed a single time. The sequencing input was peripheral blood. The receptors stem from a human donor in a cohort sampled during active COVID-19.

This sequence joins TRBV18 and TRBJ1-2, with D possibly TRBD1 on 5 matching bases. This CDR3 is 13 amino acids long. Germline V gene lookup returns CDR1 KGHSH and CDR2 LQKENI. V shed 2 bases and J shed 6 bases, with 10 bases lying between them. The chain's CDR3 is CASSPKTVNGYTF. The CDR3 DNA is TGTGCCAGCTCACCAAAGACAGTAAATGGCTACACCTTC.

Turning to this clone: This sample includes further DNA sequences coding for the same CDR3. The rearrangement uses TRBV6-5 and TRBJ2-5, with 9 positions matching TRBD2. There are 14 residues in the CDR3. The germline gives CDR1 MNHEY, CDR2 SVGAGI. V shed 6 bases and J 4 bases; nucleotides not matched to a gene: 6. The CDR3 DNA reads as TGTGCCAGCAGCAGGCGGGGGGGCGCAGAGACCCAGTACTTC. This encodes CASSRRGGAETQYF.

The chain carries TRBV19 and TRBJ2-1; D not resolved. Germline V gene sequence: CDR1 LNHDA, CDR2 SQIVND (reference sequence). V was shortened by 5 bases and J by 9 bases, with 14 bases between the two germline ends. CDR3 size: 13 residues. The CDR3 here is CASSPGMIPEQFF. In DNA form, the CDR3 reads TGTGCCAGTAGTCCAGGAATGATTCCTGAGCAGTTCTTC.

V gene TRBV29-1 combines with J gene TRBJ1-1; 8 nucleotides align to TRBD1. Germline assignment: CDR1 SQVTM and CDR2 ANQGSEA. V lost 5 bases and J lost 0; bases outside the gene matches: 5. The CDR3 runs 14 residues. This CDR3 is CSVRRQGLNTEAFF. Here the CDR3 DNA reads TGCAGCGTTCGACGACAGGGGTTGAACACTGAAGCTTTCTTT.

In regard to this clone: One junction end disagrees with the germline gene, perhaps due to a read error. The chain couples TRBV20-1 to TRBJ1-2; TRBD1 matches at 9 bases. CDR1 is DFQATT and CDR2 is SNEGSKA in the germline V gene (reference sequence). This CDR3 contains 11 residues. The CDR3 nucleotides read TGCAGTGCAAGAGGGACAGGGGGCTACACCTTC. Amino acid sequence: CSARGTGGYTF.

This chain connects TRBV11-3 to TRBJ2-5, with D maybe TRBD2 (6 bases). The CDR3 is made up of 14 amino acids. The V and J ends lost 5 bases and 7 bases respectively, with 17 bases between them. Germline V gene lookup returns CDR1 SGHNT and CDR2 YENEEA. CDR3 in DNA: TGTGCCAGCAGCGCCTCTATAGTGGAGGGGACCCAGTACTTC. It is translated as CASSASIVEGTQYF.

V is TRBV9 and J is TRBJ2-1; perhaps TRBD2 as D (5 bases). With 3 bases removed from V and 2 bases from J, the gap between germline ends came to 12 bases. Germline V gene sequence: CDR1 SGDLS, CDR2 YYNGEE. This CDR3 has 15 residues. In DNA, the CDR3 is TGTGCCAGCAGCGCGGACTCGGGCCCCTACAATGAGCAGTTCTTC. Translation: CASSADSGPYNEQFF.